The next 15 T cell receptor beta chains were all read from a single sample in a study of PD-L1 blockade in urothelial cancer. Libraries were prepared by immunoSEQ multiplex PCR; TCRdb keeps only in-frame clonotypes and omits some of them. Of about 29,000 clones listed, approximately 89% are singletons. Source: PBMCs, taken around atezolizumab (anti-PD-L1) treatment. The receptors were sampled from a man between 50 and 59 years old with urothelial cancer.

This rearrangement joins TRBV10-1 to TRBJ2-1; D is ambiguous. V lost 2 bases, J lost 7 bases, and 6 bases lay in between. The CDR3 spans 12 residues. CDR1 and CDR2 (germline): WNHNN, SYGVQD (reference sequence). The CDR3 DNA follows: TGCGCCAGCAGTGAGAGGAGAAATGAGCAGTTCTTC. This translates into CASSERRNEQFF.

V is TRBV21-1 and J is TRBJ1-4; the tabulated D call, TRBD1, remains unverified against the DNA. TRBV21-1 is an annotated pseudogene. The CDR3 sequence is 16 residues long. The CDR3 DNA reads as TGTGCCAGCAGCTCGGACAGGGTTGATCCAACTGAAAAACTGTTTTTT. Its translation: CASSSDRVDPTEKLFF.

This chain joins TRBV5-1 and TRBJ2-2, with D maybe TRBD1 (5 bases). The CDR3 extends over 16 amino acids. The germline gives CDR1 SGHRS, CDR2 YFSETQ. V dropped 4 bases and J dropped 2 bases, with 15 bases sitting between them. In DNA form, the CDR3 reads TGCGCCAGCAGCCTGCTAGGGGCACCAAACACCGGGGAGCTGTTTTTT. Protein: CASSLLGAPNTGELFF.

The chain has TRBV5-1 and TRBJ1-6, with 8 bases lining up with TRBD1. CDR1 SGHRS and CDR2 YFSETQ come from the germline V gene. The J segment lost 11 bases and the V segment lost 4 bases, leaving 8 bases of the junction unmatched. The CDR3 covers 14 residues. CDR3 coding DNA: TGCGCCAGCAGCGGAGACAGGGGAGGAACACCCCTCCACTTT. It translates to CASSGDRGGTPLHF.

In DNA, the CDR3 is TGCGCCAGCAGCACAGGACAGGGGTCCTACGAGCAGTACTTC. As protein: CASSTGQGSYEQYF. The rearrangement joins TRBV5-1 to TRBJ2-7; 9 positions agree with TRBD1. With V trimmed by 4 bases and J by 1 base, 3 bases remained unmatched. The CDR3 runs to 14 residues. Per germline, CDR1 SGHRS and CDR2 YFSETQ.

The chain recombines TRBV6-1 with TRBJ2-4; 8 positions match TRBD1. The length of the CDR3 is 17 residues. Germline values: CDR1 MNHNS, CDR2 SASEGT. V shed 1 base, J shed 1 base, and the junction held 6 bases outside the gene matches. CDR3 residues: CASSEGTGFVAKNIQYF. DNA for the CDR3: TGTGCCAGCAGTGAAGGGACAGGGTTTGTCGCCAAAAACATTCAGTACTTC.

The CDR3 DNA sequence: TGTGCCAGTAGTATAGACACGAACACCGGGGAGCTGTTTTTT. Amino acid sequence: CASSIDTNTGELFF. V gene TRBV19 combines with J gene TRBJ2-2; D call uncertain. CDR1 and CDR2 from the germline V gene are LNHDA and SQIVND (reference sequence). The CDR3 spans 14 residues. V was trimmed by 0 bases and J by 0 bases, leaving 2 bases between them.

This rearrangement joins TRBV19 to TRBJ2-4; 10 bases fit TRBD2. After removal of 1 base from V and 0 bases from J, the junction contained 9 bases not matched to a gene. Germline lookup yields CDR1 LNHDA and CDR2 SQIVND (reference sequence). This CDR3 has 19 residues. This chain's CDR3 is CASSIGALAGSLAKNIQYF. DNA for the CDR3: TGTGCCAGTAGTATAGGCGCACTAGCGGGGAGTTTAGCCAAAAACATTCAGTACTTC. Full variable domain (missing parts from reference TRBV19 and TRBJ2-4): DGGITQSPKYLFRKEGQNVTLSCEQNLNHDAMYWYRQDPGQGLRLIYYSQIVNDFQKGDIAEGYSVSREKKESFPLTVTSAQKNPTAFYLCASSIGALAGSLAKNIQYFGAGTRLSVL.

The V gene is TRBV18, the J gene TRBJ2-2, with TRBD2 identical over 10 bases. CDR3 size: 21 residues. The ends lost 3 bases at V and 0 bases at J; junction bases unmatched: 16. Germline values: CDR1 KGHSH, CDR2 LQKENI. In DNA, the CDR3 is TGTGCCAGCTCACCGTGGGCGGCTAGCGGGAGAAGAGGGGCGAACACCGGGGAGCTGTTTTTT. Translation gives CASSPWAASGRRGANTGELFF.

In its sample, this clone was seen a few times. The rearrangement joins TRBV6-4 to TRBJ1-2; 10 bases map to TRBD1. This CDR3 comprises 16 residues. Germline V CDR1 and CDR2: MRHNA, SNTAGT. V shed 3 bases and J 3 bases; nucleotides not matched to a gene: 7. This CDR3 is CASSDSRDRGDYGYTF. Here the CDR3 DNA reads TGTGCCAGCAGTGATAGCCGGGACAGGGGTGACTATGGCTACACCTTC.

This chain's CDR3 is CASILRDRWTEKLFF. The CDR3 DNA follows: TGTGCCAGCATCCTCCGGGACAGGTGGACCGAAAAACTGTTTTTT. The chain is built from TRBV6-1 and TRBJ1-4; 8 nucleotides agree with TRBD1. The CDR3 sequence is 15 residues long. From germline, CDR1 is MNHNS and CDR2 SASEGT. J gave up 8 bases and V 7 bases, and 12 bases lay outside the gene matches.

This clone was seen only once. V gene TRBV18 combines with J gene TRBJ1-3; 7 bases align to TRBD1. The ends lost 5 bases at V and 6 bases at J; junction bases unmatched: 7. This CDR3 has 14 amino acids. Germline V lookup: CDR1 KGHSH, CDR2 LQKENI. In nucleotides, the CDR3 is TGTGCCAGCTCATCAACAGGGGATGCAAACACCATATATTTT. As protein: CASSSTGDANTIYF.

This clone was counted a single time. The rearrangement links TRBV18 to TRBJ1-5; the D gene is possibly TRBD1 (5 bases). The CDR3 is made up of 18 amino acids. Per the germline V gene, CDR1 is KGHSH and CDR2 is LQKENI. The V and J ends lost 3 bases and 0 bases respectively, with 18 bases between them. Here the CDR3 DNA reads TGTGCCAGCTCACCCACGCCGGGCGGGGCCACTAGCAATCAGCCCCAGCATTTT. Translating it yields CASSPTPGGATSNQPQHF.

The V and J genes are TRBV28 and TRBJ1-3, with D perhaps TRBD1 (5 bases). Between the trimmed V and J ends, which lost 7 bases and 4 bases, there was a span of 8 bases. Germline V gives CDR1 MDHEN, CDR2 SYDVKM. The CDR3 is 12 amino acids. CDR3 loop: CASKDSGNTIYF. Here the CDR3 DNA reads TGTGCCAGCAAAGACAGCGGAAACACCATATATTTT. Variable domain in full (rest from reference TRBV28 and TRBJ1-3): DVKVTQSSRYLVKRTGEKVFLECVQDMDHENMFWYRQDPGLGLRLIYFSYDVKMKEKGDIPEGYSVSREKKERFSLILESASTNQTSMYLCASKDSGNTIYFGEGSWLTVV.

The chain links TRBV2 to TRBJ2-1, with 7 bases lining up with TRBD2. This CDR3 contains 15 residues. The trim removed 5 bases at V and 0 bases at J, leaving 4 bases unmatched. CDR1 and CDR2 from the germline V gene are SNHLY and FYNNEI. The CDR3 reads CASSLRTSSYNEQFF. Here the CDR3 DNA reads TGTGCCAGCAGTCTCAGGACTAGCTCCTACAATGAGCAGTTCTTC.